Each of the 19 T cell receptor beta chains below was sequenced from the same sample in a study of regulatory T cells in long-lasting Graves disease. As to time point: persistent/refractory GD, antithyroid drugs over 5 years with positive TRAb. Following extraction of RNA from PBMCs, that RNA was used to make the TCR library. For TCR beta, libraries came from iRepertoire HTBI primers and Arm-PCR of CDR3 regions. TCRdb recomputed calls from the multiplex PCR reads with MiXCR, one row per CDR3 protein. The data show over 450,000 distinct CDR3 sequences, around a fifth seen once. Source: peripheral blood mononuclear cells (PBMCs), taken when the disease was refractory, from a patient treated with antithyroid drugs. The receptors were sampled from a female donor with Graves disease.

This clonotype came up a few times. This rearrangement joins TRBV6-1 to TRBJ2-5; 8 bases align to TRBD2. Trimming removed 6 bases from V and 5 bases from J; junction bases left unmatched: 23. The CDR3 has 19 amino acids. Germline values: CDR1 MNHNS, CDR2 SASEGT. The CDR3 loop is CASSSPQAPGGPRLETQYF. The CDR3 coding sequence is TGTGCCAGCAGCTCCCCCCAGGCTCCGGGAGGGCCTAGGTTGGAGACCCAGTACTTC.

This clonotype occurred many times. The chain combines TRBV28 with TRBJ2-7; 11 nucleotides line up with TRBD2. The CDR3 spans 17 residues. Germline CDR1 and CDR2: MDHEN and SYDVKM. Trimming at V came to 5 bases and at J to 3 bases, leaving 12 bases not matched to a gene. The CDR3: CASSLRGLLAGGYEQYF. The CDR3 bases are TGTGCCAGCAGTCTAAGGGGACTGCTAGCGGGGGGCTACGAGCAGTACTTC.

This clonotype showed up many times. CDR3 nucleotides: TGTGCCAGCAGTACGACAGGGGGCGTCGGAGTAATTCTTAGCTACACCTTC. It codes for CASSTTGGVGVILSYTF. The V and J genes are TRBV6-2 or TRBV6-3 and TRBJ1-2; TRBD1 agrees at 10 bases. V trimming: 5 bases; J trimming: 9 bases; junction bases outside the gene matches: 18. Germline CDR1 and CDR2: MNHEY and SVGEGT. The CDR3 totals 17 residues.

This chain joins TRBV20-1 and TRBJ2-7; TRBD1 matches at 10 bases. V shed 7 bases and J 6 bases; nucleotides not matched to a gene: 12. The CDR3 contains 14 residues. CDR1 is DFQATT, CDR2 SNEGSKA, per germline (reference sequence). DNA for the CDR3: TGCAGTGTTCAAACGGGACAGGGGAAGAGCGAGCAGTACTTC. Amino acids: CSVQTGQGKSEQYF.

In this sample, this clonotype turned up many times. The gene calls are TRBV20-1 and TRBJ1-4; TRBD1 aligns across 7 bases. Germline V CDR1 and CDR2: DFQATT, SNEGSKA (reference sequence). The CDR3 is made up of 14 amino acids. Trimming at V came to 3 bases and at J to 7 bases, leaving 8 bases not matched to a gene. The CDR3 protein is CSASEAGGSEKLFF. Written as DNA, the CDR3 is TGCAGTGCTAGCGAGGCAGGGGGAAGTGAAAAACTGTTTTTT.

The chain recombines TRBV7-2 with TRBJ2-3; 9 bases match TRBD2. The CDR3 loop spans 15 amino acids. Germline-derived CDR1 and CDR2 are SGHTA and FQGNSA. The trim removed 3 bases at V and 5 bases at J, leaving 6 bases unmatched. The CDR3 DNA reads TGTGCCAGCAGCTTGGTAGCGGGAGAGGTAGATACGCAGTATTTT. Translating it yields CASSLVAGEVDTQYF.

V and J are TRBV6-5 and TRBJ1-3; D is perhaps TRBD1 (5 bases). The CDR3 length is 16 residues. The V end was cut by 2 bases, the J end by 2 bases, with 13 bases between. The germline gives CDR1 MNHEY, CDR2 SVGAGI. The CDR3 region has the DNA TGTGCCAGCAGTTACCTGACAGCTGATGCTGGAAACACCATATATTTT. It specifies CASSYLTADAGNTIYF.

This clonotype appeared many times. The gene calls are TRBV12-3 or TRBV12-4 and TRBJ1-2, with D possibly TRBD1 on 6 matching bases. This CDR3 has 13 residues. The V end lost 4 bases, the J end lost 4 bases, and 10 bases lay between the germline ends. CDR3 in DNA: TGTGCCAGCAGTTCGGGGACAATCTATGGCTACACCTTC. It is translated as CASSSGTIYGYTF.

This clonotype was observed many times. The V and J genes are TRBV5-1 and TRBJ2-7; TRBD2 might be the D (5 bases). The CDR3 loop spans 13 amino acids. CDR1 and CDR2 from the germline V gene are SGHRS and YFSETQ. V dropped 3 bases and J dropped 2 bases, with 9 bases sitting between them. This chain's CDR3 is CASSSPGAYEQYF. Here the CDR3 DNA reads TGCGCCAGCAGCTCGCCCGGGGCCTACGAGCAGTACTTC. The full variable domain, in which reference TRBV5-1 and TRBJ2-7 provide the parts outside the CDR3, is KAGVTQTPRYLIKTRGQQVTLSCSPISGHRSVSWYQQTPGQGLQFLFEYFSETQRNKGNFPGRFSGRQFSNSRSEMNVSTLELGDSALYLCASSSPGAYEQYFGPGTRLTVT.

The CDR3: CASSLWVNEQFF. CDR3 sequence (DNA): TGTGCCAGCAGTTTATGGGTCAATGAGCAGTTCTTC. V is TRBV28 and J is TRBJ2-1; no firm D call. V was trimmed by 0 bases and J by 6 bases, leaving 3 bases between them. Germline V lookup: CDR1 MDHEN, CDR2 SYDVKM. The CDR3 has 12 residues.

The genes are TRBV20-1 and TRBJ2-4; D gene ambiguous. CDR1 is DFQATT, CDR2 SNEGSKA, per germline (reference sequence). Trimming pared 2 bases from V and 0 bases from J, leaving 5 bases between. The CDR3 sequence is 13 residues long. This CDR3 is CSARQTAKNIQYF. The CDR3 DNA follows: TGCAGTGCTAGACAGACAGCCAAAAACATTCAGTACTTC.

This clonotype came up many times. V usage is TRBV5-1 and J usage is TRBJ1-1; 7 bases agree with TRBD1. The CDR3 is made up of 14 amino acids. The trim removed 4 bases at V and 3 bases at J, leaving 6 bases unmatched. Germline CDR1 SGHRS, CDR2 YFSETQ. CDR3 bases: TGCGCCAGCAGCAGAGGGACAGCTGACACTGAAGCTTTCTTT. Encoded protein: CASSRGTADTEAFF.

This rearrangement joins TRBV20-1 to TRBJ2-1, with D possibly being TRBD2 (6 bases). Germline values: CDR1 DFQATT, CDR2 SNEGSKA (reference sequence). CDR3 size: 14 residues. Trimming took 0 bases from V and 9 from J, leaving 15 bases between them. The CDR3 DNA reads TGCAGTGCTAGAGATCTAGGGGAGGACGCTGAGCAGTTCTTC. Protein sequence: CSARDLGEDAEQFF.

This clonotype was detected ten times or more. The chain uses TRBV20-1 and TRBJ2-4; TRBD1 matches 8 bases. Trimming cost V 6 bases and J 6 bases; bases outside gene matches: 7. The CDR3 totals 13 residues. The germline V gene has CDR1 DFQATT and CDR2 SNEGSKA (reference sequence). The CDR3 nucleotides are TGCAGTGCGGAGACAGGGGTGGGAAACATTCAGTACTTC. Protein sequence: CSAETGVGNIQYF.

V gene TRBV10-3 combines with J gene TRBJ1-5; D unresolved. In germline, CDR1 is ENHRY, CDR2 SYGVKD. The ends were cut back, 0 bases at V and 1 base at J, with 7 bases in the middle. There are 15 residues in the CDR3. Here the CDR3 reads CAISESTQSNQPQHF. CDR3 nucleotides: TGTGCCATCAGTGAGTCGACACAGAGCAATCAGCCCCAGCATTTT.

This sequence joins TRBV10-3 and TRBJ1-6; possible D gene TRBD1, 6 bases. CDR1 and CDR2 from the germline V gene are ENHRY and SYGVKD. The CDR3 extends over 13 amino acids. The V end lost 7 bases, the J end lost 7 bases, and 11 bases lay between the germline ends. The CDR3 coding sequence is TGTGCCATCACCCTGGACAGCAATTCACCCCTCCACTTT. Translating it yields CAITLDSNSPLHF.

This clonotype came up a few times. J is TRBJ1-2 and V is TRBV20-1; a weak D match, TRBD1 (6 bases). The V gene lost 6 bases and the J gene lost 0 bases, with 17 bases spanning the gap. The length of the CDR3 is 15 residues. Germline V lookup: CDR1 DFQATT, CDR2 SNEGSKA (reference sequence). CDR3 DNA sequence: TGCAGTGCCAAACCCGGACAGTCCACTAACTATGGCTACACCTTC. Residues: CSAKPGQSTNYGYTF.

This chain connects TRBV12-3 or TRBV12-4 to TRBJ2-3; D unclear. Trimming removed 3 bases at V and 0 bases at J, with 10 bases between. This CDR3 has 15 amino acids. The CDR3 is CASSFSPDSTDTQYF. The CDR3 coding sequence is TGTGCCAGCAGTTTTTCACCGGATAGCACAGATACGCAGTATTTT.

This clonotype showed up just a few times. This CDR3 is CASSLPSGVKNIQYF. The CDR3 DNA reads TGTGCCAGCAGCTTACCCTCAGGTGTCAAAAACATTCAGTACTTC. The J gene is TRBJ2-4, the V gene TRBV13; unclear D gene. The V gene lost 2 bases and the J gene lost 3 bases, with 11 bases spanning the gap. CDR3 length equals 15 residues. The germline V gene has CDR1 PRHDT and CDR2 FYEKMQ (reference sequence).